The T cell receptor beta chain described here comes from a study of glioma-infiltrating T cells. Trimming cost V 2 bases and J 1 base, with 11 bases left between them. This CDR3 region has 15 residues. Per the germline V gene, CDR1 is SEHNR and CDR2 is FQNEAQ (reference sequence). Amplification of TCR alpha and beta CDR3 regions from RNA used iRepertoire nested multiplex PCR. One-step reverse transcription and amplification started from approximately 100-400 ng of tissue mRNA or PBMC total RNA. One entry per CDR3 protein, called by TCRdb with MiXCR from the multiplex PCR reads. Among about 130,000 distinct CDR3 sequences listed, about 25% were seen once. Notes on the study in general: Tissue-blood divergence was below expectation in non-neoplastic patients, above in gliomas. Only very few CDR3 sequences appeared in both tissue and blood.

As for this clonotype: Antigen specificity is unknown.

Sequences were obtained from glioma tissue, nonneoplastic brain tissue, or PBMCs (not recorded which). The clonotype originates from a human donor with low-grade glioma or glioblastoma, undergoing nonglioma brain surgery, or in good health (not recorded which). The rearrangement uses TRBV7-9 and TRBJ1-1; D unresolved. The CDR3 DNA reads TGTGCCAGCAGCTTATATGAGTCGGCGAACACTGAAGCTTTCTTT. Translation: CASSLYESANTEAFF.